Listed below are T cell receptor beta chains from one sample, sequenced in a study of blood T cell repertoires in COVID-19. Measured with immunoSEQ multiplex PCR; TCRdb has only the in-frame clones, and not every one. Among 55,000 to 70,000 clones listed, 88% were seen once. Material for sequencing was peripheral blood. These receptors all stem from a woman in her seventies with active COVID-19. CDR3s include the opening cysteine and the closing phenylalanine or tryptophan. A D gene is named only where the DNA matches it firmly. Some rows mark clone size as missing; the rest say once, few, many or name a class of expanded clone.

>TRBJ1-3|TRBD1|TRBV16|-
TGTGCCAGCAGCCGAGACAGGGCTGCGACCTCTGGAAACACCATATATTTT
CASSRDRAATSGNTIYF
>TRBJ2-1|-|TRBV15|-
TGTGCCACCAGCAGAGATCCCAGAAATGAGCAGTTCTTC
CATSRDPRNEQFF
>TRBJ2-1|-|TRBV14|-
TGTGCCAGCAGCTTATACGTGGCTAGCTGGAACGTGTTCTTC
CASSLYVASWNVFF
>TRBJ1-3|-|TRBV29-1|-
TGCAGCGTTGCGGGGTTACCTGGAAACACCATATATTTT
CSVAGLPGNTIYF
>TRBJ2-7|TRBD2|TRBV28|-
TGTGCCAGCAGAACCCTATGGAGCGGGAGCTCCTACGAGCAGTACTTC
CASRTLWSGSSYEQYF
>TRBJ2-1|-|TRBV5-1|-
TGCGCCAGCAGCTTCGGACTGTACAATGAGCAGTTCTTC
CASSFGLYNEQFF
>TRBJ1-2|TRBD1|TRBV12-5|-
TGTGCTAGTGGTCTCACGTTTCGGGACAGGGGCCTCTTGACCTTC
CASGLTFRDRGLLTF
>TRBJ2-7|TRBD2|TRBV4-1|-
TGCGCCAGCAGCCACATACTGGGACTAGCGGGAGACTACGAGCAGTACTTC
CASSHILGLAGDYEQYF
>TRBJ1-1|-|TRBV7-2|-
TGTGCCAGCAGCCTTAGCGACGGTTACACTGAAGCTTTCTTT
CASSLSDGYTEAFF
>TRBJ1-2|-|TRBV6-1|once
TGTGCCAGCAGTGATGGTTCCGGACAGTGGGATGGCTACACCTTC
CASSDGSGQWDGYTF
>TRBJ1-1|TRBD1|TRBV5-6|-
TGTGCCAGCAGCGTAGGCCGGGACAGCGGTACAGCTTTCTTT
CASSVGRDSGTAFF
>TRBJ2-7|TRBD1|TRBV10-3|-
TGTGCCATCAGTGGTACCGGGACAGGGACTTTCTACGAGCAGTACTTC
CAISGTGTGTFYEQYF
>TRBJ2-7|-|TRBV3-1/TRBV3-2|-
TGTGCCAGCAGCCAAGAGGAGTTTGAAGGCTTATACGAGCAGTACTTC
CASSQEEFEGLYEQYF
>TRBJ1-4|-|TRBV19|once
TGTGCCAGTAGTATTAGTTCTAATGAAAAACTGTTTTTT
CASSISSNEKLFF
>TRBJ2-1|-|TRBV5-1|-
TGCGCCAGCAGCTTGGGGAGCACTTACAATGAGCAGTTCTTC
CASSLGSTYNEQFF
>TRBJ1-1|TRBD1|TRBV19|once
TGTGCCAGTAGTACAGACAGGGGCACTGAAGCTTTCTTT
CASSTDRGTEAFF
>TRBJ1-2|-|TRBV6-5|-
TGTGCCAGCAGTTACGGCCAGGGGATCTATGGCTACACCTTC
CASSYGQGIYGYTF
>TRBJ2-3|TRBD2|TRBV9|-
TGTGCCAGCAGCGACACTAGCGGCACAGATACGCAGTATTTT
CASSDTSGTDTQYF